The 18 T cell receptor beta chains below were found in one sample sequenced in a study of T cell responses to AZD1222 COVID-19 vaccine. The method was immunoSEQ multiplex PCR; TCRdb's version includes in-frame clones alone and lacks a portion of them. Of approximately 110,000 clones listed, roughly nine tenths are singletons. This specimen consisted of peripheral blood, obtained on day 0 of AZD1222 vaccination. Source of these receptors: an adult in good health.

The CDR3 nucleotides read TGTGCCAGCACCCTTCAGACAGGGACCTCTAACTATGGCTACACCTTC. As protein: CASTLQTGTSNYGYTF. The chain couples TRBV7-2 to TRBJ1-2; 7 bases agree with TRBD1. The CDR3 has 16 residues. Trimming cost V 7 bases and J 0 bases; bases outside gene matches: 11. The germline gives CDR1 SGHTA, CDR2 FQGNSA.

The chain is built from TRBV6-6 and TRBJ1-1; 8 nucleotides match TRBD1. CDR1 and CDR2 from the germline V gene are MNHNY and SVGAGI (reference sequence). J was trimmed by 0 bases and V by 8 bases; bases with no gene match: 5. The CDR3 has 14 amino acids. The CDR3: CASRPGQVNTEAFF. The CDR3 DNA reads TGTGCCAGCCGCCCGGGACAGGTGAACACTGAAGCTTTCTTT.

V and J are TRBV27 and TRBJ1-5, with D hard to call. Germline V lookup: CDR1 MNHEY, CDR2 SMNVEV (reference sequence). This CDR3 comprises 15 residues. Trimming removed 3 bases from V and 2 bases from J, with 11 bases in between. CDR3 coding DNA: TGTGCCAGCAGTTTCGTGGCCAGTCGCAATCAGCCCCAGCATTTT. It codes for CASSFVASRNQPQHF.

This clone was observed a single time. V and J are TRBV19 and TRBJ1-3; D is undetermined. The CDR3 loop spans 15 amino acids. The germline V gene encodes CDR1 LNHDA and CDR2 SQIVND (reference sequence). V lost 1 base, J lost 0 bases, and 7 bases lay in between. The CDR3 DNA follows: TGTGCCAGTAGTATAGCGGGGAGCTCTGGAAACACCATATATTTT. Translation gives CASSIAGSSGNTIYF.

The rearrangement uses TRBV27 and TRBJ2-2; 10 bases match TRBD1. The CDR3 extends over 17 amino acids. V was clipped by 5 bases and J by 5 bases; unmatched bases: 11. Germline CDR1 reads MNHEY; CDR2 reads SMNVEV (reference sequence). CDR3 residues: CASSLQTGGGRTGELFF. CDR3 nucleotide sequence: TGTGCCAGCAGTCTCCAGACAGGGGGCGGGAGGACCGGGGAGCTGTTTTTT.

A note on this clone: Germline is not matched at one junction end, which may reflect a read error. The chain combines TRBV7-2 with TRBJ2-7, with 12 bases that match TRBD2. The CDR3 runs to 16 residues. The V gene's germline CDR1 is SGHTA and CDR2 FQGNSA. This CDR3 is CASSVASGRAFGEQYF. The CDR3 DNA sequence: TGTGCCAGCAGCGTAGCTAGCGGGAGGGCCTTCGGCGAGCAGTACTTC. Drawing the rest from reference TRBV7-2 and TRBJ2-7, the complete variable domain is GAGVSQSPSNKVTEKGKDVELRCDPISGHTALYWYRQSLGQGLEFLIYFQGNSAPDKSGLPSDRFSAERTGGSVSTLTIQRTQQEDSAVYLCASSVASGRAFGEQYFGPGTRLTVT.

The V gene is TRBV9, the J gene TRBJ1-1; 10 nucleotides align to TRBD1. The CDR3 is made up of 14 amino acids. Trimming at V came to 4 bases and at J to 5 bases, leaving 5 bases not matched to a gene. Germline assignment: CDR1 SGDLS and CDR2 YYNGEE. The CDR3 DNA is TGTGCCAGCAGCTTAGACAGGGGGCAGACTGAAGCTTTCTTT. Encoded protein: CASSLDRGQTEAFF.

The chain recombines TRBV7-2 with TRBJ2-7; 10 bases line up with TRBD1. The ends lost 1 base at V and 3 bases at J; junction bases unmatched: 9. CDR3 size: 17 residues. The germline V gene encodes CDR1 SGHTA and CDR2 FQGNSA. Here the CDR3 reads CASSLGLEDRGGYEQYF. For the CDR3, the DNA is TGTGCCAGCAGCTTAGGCTTGGAGGACAGGGGGGGCTACGAGCAGTACTTC.

This clone was detected only once. This sequence joins TRBV6-5 and TRBJ2-7; D is possibly TRBD2 (7 bases). Trimming pared 5 bases from V and 5 bases from J, leaving 16 bases between. This CDR3 contains 14 residues. CDR1 is MNHEY and CDR2 is SVGAGI in the germline V gene. Here the CDR3 reads CASSTGGAVNEQYF. For the CDR3, the DNA is TGTGCCAGCAGTACGGGGGGCGCAGTCAACGAGCAGTACTTC.

The chain couples TRBV3-1 (or the pseudogene TRBV3-2) to TRBJ2-2; D unresolved. Germline V CDR1 and CDR2: LGHDT, YNNKEL (reference sequence). Trimming took 1 base from V and 7 from J, leaving 7 bases between them. This CDR3 has 13 amino acids. The CDR3 here is CASSQAPGGELFF. The CDR3 coding sequence is TGTGCCAGCAGCCAAGCCCCCGGCGGGGAGCTGTTTTTT.

This clone has just one count. The chain employs TRBV6-2 or TRBV6-3 and TRBJ2-1; D could derive from TRBD1 or TRBD2 (5 bases each). This CDR3 has 15 amino acids. Per the germline V gene, CDR1 is MNHEY and CDR2 is SVGEGT. V gave up 4 bases and J gave up 6 bases, with 16 bases separating them. Here the CDR3 DNA reads TGTGCCAGCAGTTTTAAAAGGTGGGGGAGCAATGAGCAGTTCTTC. It yields the protein CASSFKRWGSNEQFF.

The CDR3 DNA reads TGTGCCAGCAGGGTGGGATCAACAGGGGACTACGAGCAGTACTTC. It is translated as CASRVGSTGDYEQYF. The rearrangement uses TRBV27 and TRBJ2-7; 7 positions agree with TRBD1. With 6 bases clipped from V and 3 bases from J, the junction kept 11 bases outside the gene matches. The CDR3 spans 15 residues. Per the germline V gene, CDR1 is MNHEY and CDR2 is SMNVEV (reference sequence).

The gene calls are TRBV18 and TRBJ2-3; TRBD2 matches 11 bases. Trimming at V came to 8 bases and at J to 3 bases, leaving 7 bases not matched to a gene. The CDR3 length is 15 residues. Germline V gene sequence: CDR1 KGHSH, CDR2 LQKENI. The CDR3 here is CASKTSGRETDTQYF. In DNA form, the CDR3 reads TGTGCCAGCAAAACTAGCGGGAGAGAAACAGATACGCAGTATTTT.

This clone was detected only once. The chain uses TRBV11-3 and TRBJ1-1, with D uncertain. The length of the CDR3 is 13 residues. Germline V gene data show CDR1 as SGHNT and CDR2 as YENEEA. V was cut by 4 bases and J by 1 base, with 7 bases left in between. In nucleotides, the CDR3 is TGTGCCAGCAGCTCCGAGGAGAACACTGAAGCTTTCTTT. As protein: CASSSEENTEAFF.

J is TRBJ1-3 and V is TRBV10-3; D gene ambiguous. The CDR3 extends over 13 amino acids. Trimming removed 5 bases at V and 4 bases at J, with 9 bases between. CDR1 and CDR2 from the germline V gene are ENHRY and SYGVKD. The CDR3 reads CAISPSGGNTIYF. The CDR3 nucleotides are TGTGCCATCAGTCCTTCGGGGGGAAACACCATATATTTT.

The chain employs TRBV29-1 and TRBJ2-1; D ambiguous. V gave up 7 bases and J gave up 3 bases, with 4 bases separating them. The CDR3 is 10 residues long. CDR1 and CDR2 from the germline V gene are SQVTM and ANQGSEA. Here the CDR3 DNA reads TGCAGCGCCTTCTACAATGAGCAGTTCTTC. Residues: CSAFYNEQFF.

This chain connects TRBV12-5 to TRBJ1-1; D is ambiguous. The CDR3 is 12 amino acids. V lost 6 bases and J 7 bases, leaving 12 bases between the germline ends. Germline V CDR1 and CDR2: LGHNT, FRNRAP. The CDR3 spells CASGGPLNEAFF. CDR3 DNA sequence: TGTGCTAGTGGCGGGCCCTTAAATGAAGCTTTCTTT.

The genes are TRBV9 and TRBJ2-1, with D tentatively TRBD2 (6 bases). Germline V gene lookup returns CDR1 SGDLS and CDR2 YYNGEE. The CDR3 loop spans 15 amino acids. The germline V and J ends were trimmed by 0 bases and 6 bases, with 13 bases remaining between them. CDR3 sequence: CASSVDSSSVNEQFF. As DNA, the CDR3 is TGTGCCAGCAGCGTAGACTCTTCTAGCGTCAATGAGCAGTTCTTC.